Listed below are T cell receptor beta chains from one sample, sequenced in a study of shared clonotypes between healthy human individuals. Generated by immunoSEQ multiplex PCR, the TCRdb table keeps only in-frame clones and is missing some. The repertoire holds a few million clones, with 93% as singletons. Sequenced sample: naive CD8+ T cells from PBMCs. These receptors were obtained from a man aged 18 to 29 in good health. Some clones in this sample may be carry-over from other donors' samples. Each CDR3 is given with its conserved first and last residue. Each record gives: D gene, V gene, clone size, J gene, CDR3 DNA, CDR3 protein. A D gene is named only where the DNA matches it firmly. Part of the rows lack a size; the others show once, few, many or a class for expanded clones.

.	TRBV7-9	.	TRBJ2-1	TGTGCCAGCAGCTTAGACAGGAGCTCCTACAATGAGCAGTTCTTC	CASSLDRSSYNEQFF
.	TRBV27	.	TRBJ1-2	TGTGCCAGCAGTTTTACGGTCGGCAGGGAGGGACCCGCTAACTATGGCTACACCTTC	CASSFTVGREGPANYGYTF
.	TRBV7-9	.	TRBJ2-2	TGTGCCAGCAGCTTAGAAACGGGAGCCACCGGGGAGCTGTTTTTT	CASSLETGATGELFF
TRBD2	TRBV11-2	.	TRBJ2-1	TGTGCCAGCAGCTTCTCGGGACGGGAGGTAGAGCCCTACAATGAGCAGTTCTTC	CASSFSGREVEPYNEQFF
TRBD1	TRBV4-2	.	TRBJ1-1	TGTGCCAGCAGCAACCCGACAGGGGCCACTGAAGCTTTCTTT	CASSNPTGATEAFF
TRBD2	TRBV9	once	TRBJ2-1	TGTGCCAGCAGCGAGAGGGGGACTAGCGGCTACAATGAGCAGTTCTTC	CASSERGTSGYNEQFF
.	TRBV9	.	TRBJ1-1	TGTGCCAGCAGCGGGGGGGCCGATGACACTGAAGCTTTCTTT	CASSGGADDTEAFF
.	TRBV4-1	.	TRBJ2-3	TGCGCCAGCAGCCAAGATTGGACAGACACAGATACGCAGTATTTT	CASSQDWTDTDTQYF
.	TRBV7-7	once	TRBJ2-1	TGTGCCAGCAGCTCCCGGACGGATAATGAGCAGTTCTTC	CASSSRTDNEQFF
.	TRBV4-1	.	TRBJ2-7	TGCGCCAGCAGCCACCTGGACCGCTCCTACGAGCAGTACTTC	CASSHLDRSYEQYF
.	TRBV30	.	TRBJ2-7	TGTGCCTGGGCCGGGGCCGCCTACGAGCAGTACTTC	CAWAGAAYEQYF
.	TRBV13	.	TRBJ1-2	TGTGCCAGCAGCCTACACAGGGCTGATGGCTACACCTTC	CASSLHRADGYTF
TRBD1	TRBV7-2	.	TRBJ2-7	TGTGCCAGCAGCCCACCGGGACAGCCCTACGAGCAGTACTTC	CASSPPGQPYEQYF
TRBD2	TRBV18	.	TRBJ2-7	TGTGCCAGCTCACGATTCGGGACTAGCGGGATGGTCTACGAGCAGTACTTC	CASSRFGTSGMVYEQYF
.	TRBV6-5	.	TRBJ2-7	TGTGCCAGCAGTTCCCGGAGGGCTTTCCTGGCGTACGAGCAGTACTTC	CASSSRRAFLAYEQYF
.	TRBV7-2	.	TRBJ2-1	TGTGCCAGCAGCTTAGTATCCTACAATGAGCAGTTCTTC	CASSLVSYNEQFF
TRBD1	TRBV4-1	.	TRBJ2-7	TGCGCCAGCAGCCAACGCAGGGGGTCCTACGAGCAGTACTTC	CASSQRRGSYEQYF
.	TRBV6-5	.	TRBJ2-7	TGTGCCAGCAGTCCCGGCAGCTACGAGCAGTACTTC	CASSPGSYEQYF
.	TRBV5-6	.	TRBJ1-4	TGTGCCAGCAGCTTGGTCAGGGCCGAAAAACTGTTTTTT	CASSLVRAEKLFF
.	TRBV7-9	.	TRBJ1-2	TGTGCCAGCAGCTCTCTAGCCGGGCCTCTCCCCATATATGGCTACACCTTC	CASSSLAGPLPIYGYTF
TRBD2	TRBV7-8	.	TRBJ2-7	TGTGCCAGCAGCCCAAATATAGCGGGAGATATTCCGTACGAGCAGTACTTC	CASSPNIAGDIPYEQYF
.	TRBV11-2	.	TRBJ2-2	TGTGCCAGCAGTCAAGGCCTAAGCGGGTGGGCCGGGGAGCTGTTTTTT	CASSQGLSGWAGELFF
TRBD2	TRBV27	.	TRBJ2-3	TGTGCCAGCGGGGGGACTAGCGTTAGGTTTGGGACAGATACGCAGTATTTT	CASGGTSVRFGTDTQYF
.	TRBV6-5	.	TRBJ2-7	TGTGCCAGCAGTTATGAGGGAACTACCTACGAGCAGTACTTC	CASSYEGTTYEQYF
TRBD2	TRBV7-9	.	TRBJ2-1	TGTGCCAGCAGCTCCACGGAAGCGGGAGGGCAGTTCGGTGAGCAGTTCTTC	CASSSTEAGGQFGEQFF
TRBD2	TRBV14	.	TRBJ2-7	TGTGCCAGCAGCCCCCGGCTAGCGGGGCCCTCCTACGAGCAGTACTTC	CASSPRLAGPSYEQYF
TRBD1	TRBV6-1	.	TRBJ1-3	TGTGCCAGCAGTGAATACCGGGACAGGAACTCTGGAAACACCATATATTTT	CASSEYRDRNSGNTIYF
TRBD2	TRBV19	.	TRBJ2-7	TGTGCCAGTAGCCCGACTAGCGGGAGCTCCTACGAGCAGTACTTC	CASSPTSGSSYEQYF
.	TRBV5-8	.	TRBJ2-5	TGTGCCAGCAGCTTGGCTATGGGAGAGGAGACCCAGTACTTC	CASSLAMGEETQYF
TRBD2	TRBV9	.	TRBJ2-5	TGTGCCAGCGGGGCCGGCAGCGGGAGGGTAGGAGAGACCCAGTACTTC	CASGAGSGRVGETQYF
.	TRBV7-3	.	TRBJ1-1	TGTGCCAGCAGCGGAGGCCGCGGGGGGGCAAGTGAAGCTTTCTTT	CASSGGRGGASEAFF
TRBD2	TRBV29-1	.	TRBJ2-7	TGCAGCGTTGAGGGCGGGAGGGACTACGAGCAGTACTTC	CSVEGGRDYEQYF
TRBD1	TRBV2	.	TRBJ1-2	TGTGCCAGCAGTGACGTAGGGGGCGGAGACTATGGCTACACCTTC	CASSDVGGGDYGYTF
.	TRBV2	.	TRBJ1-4	TGTGCCAGCAGTGAAAAGCCGCGCAGGGCTGAAAAACTGTTTTTT	CASSEKPRRAEKLFF
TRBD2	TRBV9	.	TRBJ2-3	TGTGCCAGCAGCTTTAACCTGGGACTAGCGCAAGATACGCAGTATTTT	CASSFNLGLAQDTQYF
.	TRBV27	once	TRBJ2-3	TGTGCCAGCAGTCCATCGACTGTAGGGGATACGCAGTATTTT	CASSPSTVGDTQYF
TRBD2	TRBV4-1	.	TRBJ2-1	TGCGCCAGCAGCCAAGACGTAAAAACTAGCGGTAAGATATGGGGTGAGCAGTTCTTC	CASSQDVKTSGKIWGEQFF
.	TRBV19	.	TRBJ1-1	TGTGCCAGTAGTATAAGGCGGTCTGGCCCTCCTGAAGCTTTCTTT	CASSIRRSGPPEAFF
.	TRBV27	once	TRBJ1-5	TGTGCCAGCAGTTTATTAGGGGTGTCTCAGCCCCAGCATTTT	CASSLLGVSQPQHF
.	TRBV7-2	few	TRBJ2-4	TGTGCCAGCAGCTCTAGGGCGGAAAACATTCAGTACTTC	CASSSRAENIQYF
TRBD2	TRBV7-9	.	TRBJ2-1	TGTGCCAGCAGCTCGACGGTAGCGGGTGTCTACAATGAGCAGTTCTTC	CASSSTVAGVYNEQFF
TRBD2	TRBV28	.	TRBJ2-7	TGTGCCAGCAGAGTAATAGCGGGAGTCTACGAGCAGTACTTC	CASRVIAGVYEQYF
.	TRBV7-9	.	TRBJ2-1	TGTGCCAGCAGCTTACCGCCGTTGGGTAGCTCCTACAATGAGCAGTTCTTC	CASSLPPLGSSYNEQFF
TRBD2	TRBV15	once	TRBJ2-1	TGTGCCACCAGCGTGGGGACTAGCAGATACAATGAGCAGTTCTTC	CATSVGTSRYNEQFF
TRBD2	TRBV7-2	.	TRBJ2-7	TGTGCCAGCAGCTCTAGGACTAGCGGGAACTCCTACGAGCAGTACTTC	CASSSRTSGNSYEQYF
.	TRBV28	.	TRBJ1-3	TGTGCCAGCAGTTTGGGGAAAGGGGGTACCTTGGGAAACACCATATATTTT	CASSLGKGGTLGNTIYF
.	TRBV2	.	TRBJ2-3	TGTGCCAGCGGGGGTCACAGCACAGATACGCAGTATTTT	CASGGHSTDTQYF
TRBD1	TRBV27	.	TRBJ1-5	TGTGCCTGCACAGAGGACAGGGCCCCCAATCAGCCCCAGCATTTT	CACTEDRAPNQPQHF
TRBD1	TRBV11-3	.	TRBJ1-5	TGTGCCAGCCAATATACCATGCCGGGACAGGGAGCGGGTGGCAATCAGCCCCAGCATTTT	CASQYTMPGQGAGGNQPQHF
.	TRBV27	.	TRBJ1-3	TGTGCCAGCAGGGATGGAAACACCATATATTTT	CASRDGNTIYF
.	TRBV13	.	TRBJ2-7	TGTGCCAGCAGCCCCCGGATGGGATCCTACGAGCAGTACTTC	CASSPRMGSYEQYF
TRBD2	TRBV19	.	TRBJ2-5	TGTGCCAGTAGTCCCGGGACTAGCGGAACCCAAGAGACCCAGTACTTC	CASSPGTSGTQETQYF
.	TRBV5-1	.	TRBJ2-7	TGCGCCAGCAGCCACATTTCGGTAGGAGCCTACGAGCAGTACTTC	CASSHISVGAYEQYF